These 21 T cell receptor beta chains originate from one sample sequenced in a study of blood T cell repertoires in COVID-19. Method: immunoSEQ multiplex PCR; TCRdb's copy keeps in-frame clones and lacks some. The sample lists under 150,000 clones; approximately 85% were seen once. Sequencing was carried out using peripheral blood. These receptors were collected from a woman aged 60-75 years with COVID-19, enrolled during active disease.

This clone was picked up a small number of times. In DNA, the CDR3 is TGTGCCAGAAGCTTAGAGGGGAAAGTTGTAACTGGAAACACCATATATTTT. Protein: CARSLEGKVVTGNTIYF. The chain is built from TRBV7-5 and TRBJ1-3; TRBD1, the table's D call, was not compared with the DNA. TRBV7-5 is assigned pseudogene status. The CDR3 loop spans 17 amino acids.

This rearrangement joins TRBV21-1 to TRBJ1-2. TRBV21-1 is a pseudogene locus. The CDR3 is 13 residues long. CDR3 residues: CATGGLDNYGYTF. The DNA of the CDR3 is TGTGCCACGGGGGGGCTGGATAACTATGGCTACACCTTC.

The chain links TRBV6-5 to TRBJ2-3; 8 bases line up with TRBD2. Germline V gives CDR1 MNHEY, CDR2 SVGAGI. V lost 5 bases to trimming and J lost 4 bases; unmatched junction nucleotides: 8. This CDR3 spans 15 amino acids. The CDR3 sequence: CASSPETSEADTQYF. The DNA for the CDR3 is TGTGCCAGCAGTCCGGAGACTAGCGAAGCAGATACGCAGTATTTT.

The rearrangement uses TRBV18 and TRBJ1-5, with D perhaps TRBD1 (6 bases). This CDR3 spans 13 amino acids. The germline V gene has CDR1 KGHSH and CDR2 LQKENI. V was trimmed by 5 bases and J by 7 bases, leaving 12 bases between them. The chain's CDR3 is CASSEGDGQPQHF. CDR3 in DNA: TGTGCCAGCTCAGAGGGGGATGGGCAGCCCCAGCATTTT.

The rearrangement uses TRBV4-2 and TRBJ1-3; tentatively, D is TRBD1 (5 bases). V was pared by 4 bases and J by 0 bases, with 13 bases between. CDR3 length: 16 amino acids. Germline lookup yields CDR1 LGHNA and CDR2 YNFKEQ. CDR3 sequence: CASSRPGGDSGNTIYF. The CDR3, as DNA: TGTGCCAGCAGCCGCCCCGGGGGGGACTCTGGAAACACCATATATTTT.

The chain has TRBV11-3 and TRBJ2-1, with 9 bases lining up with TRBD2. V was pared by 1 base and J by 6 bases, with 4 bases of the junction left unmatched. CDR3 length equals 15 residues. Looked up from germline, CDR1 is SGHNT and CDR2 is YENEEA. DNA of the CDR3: TGTGCCAGCAGCTTAGGGCTAGCGGGGATCAATGAGCAGTTCTTC. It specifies CASSLGLAGINEQFF.

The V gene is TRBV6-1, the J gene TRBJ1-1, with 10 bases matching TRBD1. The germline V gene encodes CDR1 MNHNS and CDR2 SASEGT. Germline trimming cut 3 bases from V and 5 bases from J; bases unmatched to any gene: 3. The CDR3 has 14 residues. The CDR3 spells CASSEDRGDTEAFF. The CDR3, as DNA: TGTGCCAGCAGTGAGGACAGGGGGGATACTGAAGCTTTCTTT.

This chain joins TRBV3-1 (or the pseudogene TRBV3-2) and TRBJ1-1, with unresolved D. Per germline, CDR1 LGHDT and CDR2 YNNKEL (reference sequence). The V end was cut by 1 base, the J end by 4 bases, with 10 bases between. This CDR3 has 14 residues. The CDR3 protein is CASSQVYQRTEAFF. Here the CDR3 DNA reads TGTGCCAGCAGCCAAGTGTATCAGCGCACTGAAGCTTTCTTT.

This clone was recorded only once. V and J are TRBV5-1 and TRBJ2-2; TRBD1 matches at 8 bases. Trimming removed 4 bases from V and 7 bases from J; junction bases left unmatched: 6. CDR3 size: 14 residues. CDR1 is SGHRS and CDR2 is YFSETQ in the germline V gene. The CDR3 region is CASSRRGPSGELFF. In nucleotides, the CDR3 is TGCGCCAGCAGCCGCAGGGGGCCTAGCGGGGAGCTGTTTTTT.

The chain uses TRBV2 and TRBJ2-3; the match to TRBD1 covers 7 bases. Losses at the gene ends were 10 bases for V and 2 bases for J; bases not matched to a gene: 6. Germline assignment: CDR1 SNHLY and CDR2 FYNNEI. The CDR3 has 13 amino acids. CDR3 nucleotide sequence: TGTGCCAACCAGACAGGGTTCACAGATACGCAGTATTTT. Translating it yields CANQTGFTDTQYF.

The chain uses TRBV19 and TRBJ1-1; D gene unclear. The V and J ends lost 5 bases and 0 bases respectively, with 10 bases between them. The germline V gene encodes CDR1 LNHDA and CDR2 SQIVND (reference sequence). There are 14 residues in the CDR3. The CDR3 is CASSPGIMNTEAFF. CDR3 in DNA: TGTGCCAGTAGTCCGGGGATAATGAACACTGAAGCTTTCTTT.

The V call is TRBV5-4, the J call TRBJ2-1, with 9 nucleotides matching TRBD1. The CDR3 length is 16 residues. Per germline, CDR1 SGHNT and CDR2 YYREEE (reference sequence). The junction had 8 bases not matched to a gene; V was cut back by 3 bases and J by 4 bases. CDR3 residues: CASSWGTGLAYNEQFF. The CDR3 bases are TGTGCCAGCAGCTGGGGGACAGGGCTGGCTTACAATGAGCAGTTCTTC.

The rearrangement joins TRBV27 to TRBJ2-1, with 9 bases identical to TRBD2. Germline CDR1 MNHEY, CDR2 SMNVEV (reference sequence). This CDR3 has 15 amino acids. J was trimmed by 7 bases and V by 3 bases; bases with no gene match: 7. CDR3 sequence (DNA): TGTGCCAGCAGTTTTAGTAGCGGGGGTAAGAATGAGCAGTTCTTC. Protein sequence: CASSFSSGGKNEQFF.

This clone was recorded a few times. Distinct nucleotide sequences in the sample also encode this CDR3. The CDR3 region has the DNA TGTGCCAGCAGCGTCGGGGGGTTCATGAACACTGAAGCTTTCTTT. Protein sequence: CASSVGGFMNTEAFF. This chain uses TRBV9 with TRBJ1-1; maybe TRBD1 (5 bases). V lost 2 bases to trimming and J lost 0 bases, with 11 bases between them. CDR3 size: 15 residues. Germline V lookup: CDR1 SGDLS, CDR2 YYNGEE.

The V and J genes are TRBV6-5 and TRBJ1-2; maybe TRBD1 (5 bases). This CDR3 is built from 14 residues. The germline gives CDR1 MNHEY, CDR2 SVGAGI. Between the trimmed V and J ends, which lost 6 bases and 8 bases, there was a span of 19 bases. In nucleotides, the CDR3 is TGTGCCAGCAGCCCCCCGGGGGGAGCTACGGGCTACACCTTC. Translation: CASSPPGGATGYTF.

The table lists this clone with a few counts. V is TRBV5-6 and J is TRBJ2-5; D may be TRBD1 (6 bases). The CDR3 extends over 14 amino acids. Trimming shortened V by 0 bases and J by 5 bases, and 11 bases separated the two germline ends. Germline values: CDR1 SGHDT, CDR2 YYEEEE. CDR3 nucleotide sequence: TGTGCCAGCAGCTTGGGGGACATTGGGGAGACCCAGTACTTC. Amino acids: CASSLGDIGETQYF.

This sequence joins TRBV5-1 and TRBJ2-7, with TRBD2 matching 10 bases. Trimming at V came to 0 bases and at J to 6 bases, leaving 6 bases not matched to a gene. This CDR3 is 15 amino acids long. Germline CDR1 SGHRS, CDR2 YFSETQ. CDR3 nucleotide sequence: TGCGCCAGCAGCTTGGCGGCGTCTAGCGGGGGCGAGCAGTACTTC. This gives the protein CASSLAASSGGEQYF.

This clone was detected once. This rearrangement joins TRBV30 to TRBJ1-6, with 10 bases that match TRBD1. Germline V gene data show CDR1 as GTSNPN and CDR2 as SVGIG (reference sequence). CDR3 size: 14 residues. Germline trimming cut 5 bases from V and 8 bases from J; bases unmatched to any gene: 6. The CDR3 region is CAWVRDRGYSPLHF. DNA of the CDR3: TGTGCCTGGGTCCGGGACAGGGGATATTCACCCCTCCACTTT. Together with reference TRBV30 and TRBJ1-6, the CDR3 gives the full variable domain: SQTIHQWPATLVQPVGSPLSLECTVEGTSNPNLYWYRQAAGRGLQLLFYSVGIGQISSEVPQNLSASRPQDRQFILSSKKLLLSDSGFYLCAWVRDRGYSPLHFGNGTRLTVT.

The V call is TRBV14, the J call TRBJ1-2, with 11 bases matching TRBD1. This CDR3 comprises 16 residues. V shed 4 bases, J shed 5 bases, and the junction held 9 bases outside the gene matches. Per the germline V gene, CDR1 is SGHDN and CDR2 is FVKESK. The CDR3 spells CASSPRIGTGGYGYTF. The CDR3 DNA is TGTGCCAGCAGCCCAAGAATTGGGACAGGGGGTTATGGCTACACCTTC.

Here the CDR3 reads CASSLGDRGLMEQYF. The CDR3 bases are TGTGCCAGCAGTTTGGGGGACAGGGGGCTCATGGAGCAGTACTTC. J is TRBJ2-7 and V is TRBV27, with 12 bases that match TRBD1. Germline CDR1 reads MNHEY; CDR2 reads SMNVEV (reference sequence). The CDR3 sequence is 15 residues long. J was trimmed by 7 bases and V by 3 bases; bases with no gene match: 7.

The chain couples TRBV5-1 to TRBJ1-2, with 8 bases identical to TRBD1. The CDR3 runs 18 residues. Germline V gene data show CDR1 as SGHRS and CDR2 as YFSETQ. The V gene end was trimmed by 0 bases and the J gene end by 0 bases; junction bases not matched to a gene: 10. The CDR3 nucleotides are TGCGCCAGCAGCTTGGGACGTGGCAGGGGGCCGTCTAACTATGGCTACACCTTC. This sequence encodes CASSLGRGRGPSNYGYTF.